The 10 T cell receptor beta chains given below trace back to one sample, sequenced in a study of human T cells and chemical hapten exposure. TCRdb independently ran MiXCR on the RACE reads; one entry per CDR3 protein. The repertoire has 370,000 or so distinct CDR3 sequences, approximately 5.1% of them found once; the top ten carry 2% to 2.5%. Time point defined: patch test 1, 2 weeks after DPC sensitization. The sample's treatment: therapeutic diphenylcyclopropenone sensitization with weekly scalp DPC. The source material was whole blood, sampled in connection with sensitization to the hapten diphenylcyclopropenone (DPC). The source is a woman in her 50s with alopecia areata. Some clones in this sample may be carry-over from other donors' samples.

This clonotype came up many times. The chain uses TRBV27 and TRBJ1-5, with no clear D. The CDR3 is 14 residues long. V was trimmed by 2 bases and J by 3 bases, leaving 8 bases between them. CDR1 and CDR2 from the germline V gene are MNHEY and SMNVEV (reference sequence). The CDR3 DNA reads as TGTGCCAGCAGTTTAAAAGGGATCAATCAGCCCCAGCATTTT. Protein sequence: CASSLKGINQPQHF.

This clonotype has ten or more counts. The chain employs TRBV6-1 and TRBJ1-1; the match to TRBD1 covers 9 bases. The V gene's germline CDR1 is MNHNS and CDR2 SASEGT. V shed 11 bases and J 11 bases; nucleotides not matched to a gene: 9. CDR3 length: 11 amino acids. CDR3 DNA: TGTGCCCTCAGGGACAGGGCGGAGGCTTTCTTT. Its translation: CALRDRAEAFF.

This clonotype was observed many times. The chain recombines TRBV5-6 with TRBJ2-7; TRBD1 matches at 8 bases. V gave up 4 bases and J gave up 3 bases; unmatched junction bases: 6. The CDR3 is 14 residues long. Germline V gene sequence: CDR1 SGHDT, CDR2 YYEEEE. Here the CDR3 reads CASSETGADYEQYF. CDR3 nucleotide sequence: TGTGCCAGCAGCGAGACAGGGGCCGACTACGAGCAGTACTTC.

This clonotype was detected ten times or more. The chain joins TRBV11-1 to TRBJ2-3; maybe TRBD2 (6 bases). The V end was cut by 4 bases, the J end by 1 base, with 15 bases between. Per the germline V gene, CDR1 is SGHAT and CDR2 is FQDESV (reference sequence). This CDR3 has 16 residues. CDR3 coding DNA: TGTGCCAGCAGCTACGGACGTACGGGGGGCACAGATACGCAGTATTTT. Translation gives CASSYGRTGGTDTQYF.

Concerning this clonotype itself: This may come from a read error, since a much larger clone is one base off. The chain links TRBV21-1 to TRBJ1-2; no check of the table's D call, TRBD1, against the DNA was made. TRBV21-1 corresponds to a pseudogene. There are 14 residues in the CDR3. Written as DNA, the CDR3 is TGTCCCAGCATCCGACAGGGGGTCGCCTATGGCTACACCTTC. Translating it yields CPSIRQGVAYGYTF.

The CDR3 is CASSYSMGGPDGYTF. The CDR3 coding sequence is TGTGCCAGCAGTTACTCGATGGGTGGCCCGGACGGCTACACCTTC. The chain links TRBV6-6 to TRBJ1-2; D is uncertain. The CDR3 runs to 15 residues. Trimming removed 0 bases at V and 8 bases at J, with 16 bases between. Germline CDR1 and CDR2: MNHNY and SVGAGI (reference sequence).

This clonotype was detected only a few times. The V and J genes are TRBV18 and TRBJ2-5; 8 nucleotides line up with TRBD1. Germline V gene sequence: CDR1 KGHSH, CDR2 LQKENI. CDR3 size: 16 residues. Trimming cost V 3 bases and J 1 base; bases outside gene matches: 7. The CDR3 reads CASSPLGTGGQETQYF. CDR3 nucleotide sequence: TGTGCCAGCTCACCGCTGGGAACAGGGGGCCAAGAGACCCAGTACTTC. Filled out from reference TRBV18 and TRBJ2-5, the complete variable domain reads NAGVMQNPRHLVRRRGQEARLRCSPMKGHSHVYWYRQLPEEGLKFMVYLQKENIIDESGMPKERFSAEFPKEGPSILRIQQVVRGDSAAYFCASSPLGTGGQETQYFGPGTRLLVL.

This clonotype was picked up a small number of times. CDR3 region: CASLRRAGNTIYF. The CDR3 coding sequence is TGTGCCAGCCTCCGGAGGGCTGGAAACACCATATATTTT. The chain has TRBV12-3 or TRBV12-4 and TRBJ1-3, with D unresolved. The CDR3 has 13 amino acids. V lost 8 bases and J 2 bases, leaving 10 bases between the germline ends.

This clonotype has more than one count but fewer than ten. The chain carries TRBV24-1 and TRBJ2-3, with unresolved D. V was shortened by 4 bases and J by 8 bases, with 12 bases between the two germline ends. The CDR3 is 13 residues long. The V gene's germline CDR1 is KGHDR and CDR2 SFDVKD. CDR3 in amino acids: CATSEDASGTQYF. CDR3 nucleotide sequence: TGTGCCACCAGTGAGGACGCCTCGGGTACGCAGTATTTT.

This clonotype appeared many times. V is TRBV29-1 and J is TRBJ2-1; 11 bases fit TRBD1. Germline trimming cut 7 bases from V and 3 bases from J; bases unmatched to any gene: 2. The CDR3 is 13 amino acids. Germline V gene data show CDR1 as SQVTM and CDR2 as ANQGSEA. The CDR3 nucleotides read TGCAGCGCAGGGACAGGGGGCTACAATGAGCAGTTCTTC. It encodes CSAGTGGYNEQFF.